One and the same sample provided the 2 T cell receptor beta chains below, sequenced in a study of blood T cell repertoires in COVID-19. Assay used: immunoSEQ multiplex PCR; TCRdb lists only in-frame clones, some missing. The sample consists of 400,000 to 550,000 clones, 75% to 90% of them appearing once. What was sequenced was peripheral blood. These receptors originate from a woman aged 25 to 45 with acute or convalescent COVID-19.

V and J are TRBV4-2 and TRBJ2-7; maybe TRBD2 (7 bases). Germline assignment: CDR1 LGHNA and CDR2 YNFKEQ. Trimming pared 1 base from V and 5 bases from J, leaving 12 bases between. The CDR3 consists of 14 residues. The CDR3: CASSQARGANEQYF. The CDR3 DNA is TGTGCCAGCAGCCAAGCCCGGGGGGCGAACGAGCAGTACTTC.

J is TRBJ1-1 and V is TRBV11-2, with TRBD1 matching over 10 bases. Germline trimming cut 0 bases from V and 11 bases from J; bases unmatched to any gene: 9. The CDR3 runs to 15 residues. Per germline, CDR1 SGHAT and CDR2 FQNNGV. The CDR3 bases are TGTGCCAGCAGCTTAGAGCCCGGGACAGGGGCTGGGGCTTTCTTT. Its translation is CASSLEPGTGAGAFF.